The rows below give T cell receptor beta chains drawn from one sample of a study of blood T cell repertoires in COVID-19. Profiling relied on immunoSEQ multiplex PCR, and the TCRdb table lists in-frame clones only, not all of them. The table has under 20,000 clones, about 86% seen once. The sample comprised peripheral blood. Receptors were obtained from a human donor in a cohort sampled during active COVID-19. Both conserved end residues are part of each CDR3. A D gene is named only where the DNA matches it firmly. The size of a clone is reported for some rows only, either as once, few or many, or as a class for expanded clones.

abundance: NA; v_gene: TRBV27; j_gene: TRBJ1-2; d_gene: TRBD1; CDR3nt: TGTGCCAGCAGTTTAACAGGGGTTGAAAATGGCTACACCTTC; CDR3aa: CASSLTGVENGYTF
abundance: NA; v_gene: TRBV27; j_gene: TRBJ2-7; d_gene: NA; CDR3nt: TGTGCCAGCAGTTTTTCCCGGGGGTGGTACGAGCAGTACTTC; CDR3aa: CASSFSRGWYEQYF
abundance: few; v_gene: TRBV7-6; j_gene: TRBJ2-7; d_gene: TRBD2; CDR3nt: TGTGCCAGCAGCTTAGGTAGCGGGGGGGTCCCCTACGAGCAGTACTTC; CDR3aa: CASSLGSGGVPYEQYF
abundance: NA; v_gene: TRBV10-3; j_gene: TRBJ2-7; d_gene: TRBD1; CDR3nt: TGTGCCATCAGCAGGGGGACAGGGGAAGTTCGCGAGCAGTACTTC; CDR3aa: CAISRGTGEVREQYF
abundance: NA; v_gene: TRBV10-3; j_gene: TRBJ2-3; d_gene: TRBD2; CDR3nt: TGTGCCATCAGAGATCGGACTAGCGAGGGGACAGATACGCAGTATTTT; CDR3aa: CAIRDRTSEGTDTQYF
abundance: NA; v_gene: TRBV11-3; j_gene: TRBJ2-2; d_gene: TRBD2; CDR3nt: TGTGCCAGCAGCTTTAGCGGGGGATCCGGGGAGCTGTTTTTT; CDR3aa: CASSFSGGSGELFF
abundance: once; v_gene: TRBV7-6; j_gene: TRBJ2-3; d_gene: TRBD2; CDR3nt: TGTGCCAGCAGCTTACTAGCGGGGGTGAGCACAGATACGCAGTATTTT; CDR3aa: CASSLLAGVSTDTQYF
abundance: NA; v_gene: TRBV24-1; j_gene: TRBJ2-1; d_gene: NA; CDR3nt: TGTGCCACACAGGGACCCAATTACAATGAGCAGTTCTTC; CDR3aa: CATQGPNYNEQFF
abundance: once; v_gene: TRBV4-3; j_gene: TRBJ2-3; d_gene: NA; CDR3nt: TGCGCCAGCAGCCAAGATCCGAGGGTGGGTGAGACAGATACGCAGTATTTT; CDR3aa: CASSQDPRVGETDTQYF
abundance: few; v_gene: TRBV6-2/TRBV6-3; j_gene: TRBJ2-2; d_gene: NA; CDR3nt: TGTGCCAGCAGTTACTCGAAGTTGGTGCAGGGCGTAAGCACCGGGGAGCTGTTTTTT; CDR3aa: CASSYSKLVQGVSTGELFF
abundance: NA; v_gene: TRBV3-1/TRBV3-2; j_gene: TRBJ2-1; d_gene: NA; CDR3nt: TGTGCCAGCAGCCAAGCCCAACTCCAGGGTTGGTACTACAATGAGCAGTTCTTC; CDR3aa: CASSQAQLQGWYYNEQFF
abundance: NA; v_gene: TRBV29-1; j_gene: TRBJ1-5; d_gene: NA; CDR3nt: TGCAGCGTTTCCTTAGGGGTCAATCAGCCCCAGCATTTT; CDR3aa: CSVSLGVNQPQHF
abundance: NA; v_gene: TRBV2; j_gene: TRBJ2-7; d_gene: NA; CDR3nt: TGTGCCAGCAGGGGTGCGGCCTACGAGCAGTACTTC; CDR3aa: CASRGAAYEQYF
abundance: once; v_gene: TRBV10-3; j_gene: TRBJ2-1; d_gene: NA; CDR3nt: TGTGCCATCAGTGAGGCTTTGCAGCGGCGAAAGAACAAAGAGCAGTTCTTC; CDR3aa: CAISEALQRRKNKEQFF
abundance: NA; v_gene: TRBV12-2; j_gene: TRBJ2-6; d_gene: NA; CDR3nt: TGTGCAAGTCGCTCCCGACAGGGGGCGGCCGGGGCCAACGTCCTGACTTTC; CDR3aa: CASRSRQGAAGANVLTF
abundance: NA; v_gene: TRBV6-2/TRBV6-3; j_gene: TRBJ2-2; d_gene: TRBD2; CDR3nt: TGTGCCAGCAGTTACCGGGGACTAGCGGGAGGGTACGGCACCGGGGAGCTGTTTTTT; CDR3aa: CASSYRGLAGGYGTGELFF
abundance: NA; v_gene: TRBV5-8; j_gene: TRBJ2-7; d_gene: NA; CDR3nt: TGTGCCAGCAGCCACCGGTCAGGGTCCTACGAGCAGTACTTC; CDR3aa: CASSHRSGSYEQYF
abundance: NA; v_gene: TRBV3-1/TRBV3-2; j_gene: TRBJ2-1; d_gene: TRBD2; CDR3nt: TGTGCCAGCAGCCAATTACGACTAGCGGGGGGCAGCTCCTACAATGAGCAGTTCTTC; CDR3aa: CASSQLRLAGGSSYNEQFF
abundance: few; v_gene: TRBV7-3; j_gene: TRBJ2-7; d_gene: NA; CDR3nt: TGTGCCAGCAGCTTAGCAGGGAAGCAGGGGGAGCAGTACTTC; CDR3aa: CASSLAGKQGEQYF
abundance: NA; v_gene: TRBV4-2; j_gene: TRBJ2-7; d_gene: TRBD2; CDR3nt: TGTGCCAGCAGCCAGGGGACTAGCGGCAACGCCTACGAGCAGTACTTC; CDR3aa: CASSQGTSGNAYEQYF
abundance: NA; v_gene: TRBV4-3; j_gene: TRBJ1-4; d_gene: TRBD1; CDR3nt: TGCGCCAGCAGCCAAGCCCAGGGACAGGGTGAAAAACTGTTTTTT; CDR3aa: CASSQAQGQGEKLFF
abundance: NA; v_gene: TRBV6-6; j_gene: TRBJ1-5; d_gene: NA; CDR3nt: TGTGCCAGCAGTTACGGCAGGAATCAGCCCCAGCATTTT; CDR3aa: CASSYGRNQPQHF
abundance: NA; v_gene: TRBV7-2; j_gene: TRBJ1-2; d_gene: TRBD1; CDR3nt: TGTGCCAGCAGGGACAGGACTAACTATGGCTACACCTTC; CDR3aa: CASRDRTNYGYTF
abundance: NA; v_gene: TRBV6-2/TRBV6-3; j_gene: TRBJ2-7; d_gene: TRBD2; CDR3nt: TGTGCCAGCAGCATACTAGCGGGGGGAACCTACGAGCAGTACTTC; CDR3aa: CASSILAGGTYEQYF
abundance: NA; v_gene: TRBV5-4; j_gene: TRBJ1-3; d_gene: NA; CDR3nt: TGTGCCAGCAGCCTCGCTGGAAACACCATATATTTT; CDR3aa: CASSLAGNTIYF
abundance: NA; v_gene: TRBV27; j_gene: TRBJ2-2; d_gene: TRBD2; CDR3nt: TGTGCCAGCAGTTTAAGCGGGAGGCTCCTCCCCGGGGAGCTGTTTTTT; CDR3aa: CASSLSGRLLPGELFF
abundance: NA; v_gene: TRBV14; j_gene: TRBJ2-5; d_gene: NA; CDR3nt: TGTGCCAGCAGCCAAGATATTCAGGGTCGAGAGACCCAGTACTTC; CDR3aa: CASSQDIQGRETQYF
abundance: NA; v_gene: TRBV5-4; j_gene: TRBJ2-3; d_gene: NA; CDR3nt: TGTGCCAGCAGCTTGGCCCCTAGCACAGATACGCAGTATTTT; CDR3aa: CASSLAPSTDTQYF
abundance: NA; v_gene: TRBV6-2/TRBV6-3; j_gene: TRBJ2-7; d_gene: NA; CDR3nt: TGTGCCAGCAGTTACCGGTTAGGGGCGAACTCCTACGAGCAGTACTTC; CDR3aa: CASSYRLGANSYEQYF
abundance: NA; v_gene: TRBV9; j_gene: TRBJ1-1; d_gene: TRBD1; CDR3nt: TGTGCCAGCGACAGGGGGCCCACTTCGAACACTGAAGCTTTCTTT; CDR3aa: CASDRGPTSNTEAFF
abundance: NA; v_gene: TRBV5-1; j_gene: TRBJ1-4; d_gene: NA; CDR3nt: TGCGCCAGCTACCAAAAGGGGGAAAGTAACGAAAAACTGTTTTTT; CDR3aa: CASYQKGESNEKLFF